In this sample, the clone carrying this T cell receptor (beta chain) turned up many times. Its matching antigen is unknown. MiXCR, run by TCRdb on the 5' RACE reads, gives a single entry per CDR3 protein. Of over 150,000 distinct CDR3 sequences listed, 15% to 20% were seen once; the top ten hold roughly 4.5%. The CDR3 is made up of 15 amino acids. The V gene end was trimmed by 4 bases and the J gene end by 3 bases; junction bases not matched to a gene: 5. Germline values: CDR1 SGHAT, CDR2 FQNNGV. The sample belongs to a study of CD8 T cells in ankylosing spondylitis. Regarding the study as a whole: Certain motif variants had earlier appeared in reactive arthritis synovial fluid and blood.

The sample comprised blood, either unsorted or a sorted T cell fraction (not recorded which). The origin of this receptor is a male donor under 30 with ankylosing spondylitis or in good health (not recorded which). V is TRBV11-2 and J is TRBJ2-2; 7 bases align to TRBD1. The CDR3 coding sequence is TGTGCCAGCAGCTCCGGGACAGAGTACACCGGGGAGCTGTTTTTT. Amino acid sequence: CASSSGTEYTGELFF.